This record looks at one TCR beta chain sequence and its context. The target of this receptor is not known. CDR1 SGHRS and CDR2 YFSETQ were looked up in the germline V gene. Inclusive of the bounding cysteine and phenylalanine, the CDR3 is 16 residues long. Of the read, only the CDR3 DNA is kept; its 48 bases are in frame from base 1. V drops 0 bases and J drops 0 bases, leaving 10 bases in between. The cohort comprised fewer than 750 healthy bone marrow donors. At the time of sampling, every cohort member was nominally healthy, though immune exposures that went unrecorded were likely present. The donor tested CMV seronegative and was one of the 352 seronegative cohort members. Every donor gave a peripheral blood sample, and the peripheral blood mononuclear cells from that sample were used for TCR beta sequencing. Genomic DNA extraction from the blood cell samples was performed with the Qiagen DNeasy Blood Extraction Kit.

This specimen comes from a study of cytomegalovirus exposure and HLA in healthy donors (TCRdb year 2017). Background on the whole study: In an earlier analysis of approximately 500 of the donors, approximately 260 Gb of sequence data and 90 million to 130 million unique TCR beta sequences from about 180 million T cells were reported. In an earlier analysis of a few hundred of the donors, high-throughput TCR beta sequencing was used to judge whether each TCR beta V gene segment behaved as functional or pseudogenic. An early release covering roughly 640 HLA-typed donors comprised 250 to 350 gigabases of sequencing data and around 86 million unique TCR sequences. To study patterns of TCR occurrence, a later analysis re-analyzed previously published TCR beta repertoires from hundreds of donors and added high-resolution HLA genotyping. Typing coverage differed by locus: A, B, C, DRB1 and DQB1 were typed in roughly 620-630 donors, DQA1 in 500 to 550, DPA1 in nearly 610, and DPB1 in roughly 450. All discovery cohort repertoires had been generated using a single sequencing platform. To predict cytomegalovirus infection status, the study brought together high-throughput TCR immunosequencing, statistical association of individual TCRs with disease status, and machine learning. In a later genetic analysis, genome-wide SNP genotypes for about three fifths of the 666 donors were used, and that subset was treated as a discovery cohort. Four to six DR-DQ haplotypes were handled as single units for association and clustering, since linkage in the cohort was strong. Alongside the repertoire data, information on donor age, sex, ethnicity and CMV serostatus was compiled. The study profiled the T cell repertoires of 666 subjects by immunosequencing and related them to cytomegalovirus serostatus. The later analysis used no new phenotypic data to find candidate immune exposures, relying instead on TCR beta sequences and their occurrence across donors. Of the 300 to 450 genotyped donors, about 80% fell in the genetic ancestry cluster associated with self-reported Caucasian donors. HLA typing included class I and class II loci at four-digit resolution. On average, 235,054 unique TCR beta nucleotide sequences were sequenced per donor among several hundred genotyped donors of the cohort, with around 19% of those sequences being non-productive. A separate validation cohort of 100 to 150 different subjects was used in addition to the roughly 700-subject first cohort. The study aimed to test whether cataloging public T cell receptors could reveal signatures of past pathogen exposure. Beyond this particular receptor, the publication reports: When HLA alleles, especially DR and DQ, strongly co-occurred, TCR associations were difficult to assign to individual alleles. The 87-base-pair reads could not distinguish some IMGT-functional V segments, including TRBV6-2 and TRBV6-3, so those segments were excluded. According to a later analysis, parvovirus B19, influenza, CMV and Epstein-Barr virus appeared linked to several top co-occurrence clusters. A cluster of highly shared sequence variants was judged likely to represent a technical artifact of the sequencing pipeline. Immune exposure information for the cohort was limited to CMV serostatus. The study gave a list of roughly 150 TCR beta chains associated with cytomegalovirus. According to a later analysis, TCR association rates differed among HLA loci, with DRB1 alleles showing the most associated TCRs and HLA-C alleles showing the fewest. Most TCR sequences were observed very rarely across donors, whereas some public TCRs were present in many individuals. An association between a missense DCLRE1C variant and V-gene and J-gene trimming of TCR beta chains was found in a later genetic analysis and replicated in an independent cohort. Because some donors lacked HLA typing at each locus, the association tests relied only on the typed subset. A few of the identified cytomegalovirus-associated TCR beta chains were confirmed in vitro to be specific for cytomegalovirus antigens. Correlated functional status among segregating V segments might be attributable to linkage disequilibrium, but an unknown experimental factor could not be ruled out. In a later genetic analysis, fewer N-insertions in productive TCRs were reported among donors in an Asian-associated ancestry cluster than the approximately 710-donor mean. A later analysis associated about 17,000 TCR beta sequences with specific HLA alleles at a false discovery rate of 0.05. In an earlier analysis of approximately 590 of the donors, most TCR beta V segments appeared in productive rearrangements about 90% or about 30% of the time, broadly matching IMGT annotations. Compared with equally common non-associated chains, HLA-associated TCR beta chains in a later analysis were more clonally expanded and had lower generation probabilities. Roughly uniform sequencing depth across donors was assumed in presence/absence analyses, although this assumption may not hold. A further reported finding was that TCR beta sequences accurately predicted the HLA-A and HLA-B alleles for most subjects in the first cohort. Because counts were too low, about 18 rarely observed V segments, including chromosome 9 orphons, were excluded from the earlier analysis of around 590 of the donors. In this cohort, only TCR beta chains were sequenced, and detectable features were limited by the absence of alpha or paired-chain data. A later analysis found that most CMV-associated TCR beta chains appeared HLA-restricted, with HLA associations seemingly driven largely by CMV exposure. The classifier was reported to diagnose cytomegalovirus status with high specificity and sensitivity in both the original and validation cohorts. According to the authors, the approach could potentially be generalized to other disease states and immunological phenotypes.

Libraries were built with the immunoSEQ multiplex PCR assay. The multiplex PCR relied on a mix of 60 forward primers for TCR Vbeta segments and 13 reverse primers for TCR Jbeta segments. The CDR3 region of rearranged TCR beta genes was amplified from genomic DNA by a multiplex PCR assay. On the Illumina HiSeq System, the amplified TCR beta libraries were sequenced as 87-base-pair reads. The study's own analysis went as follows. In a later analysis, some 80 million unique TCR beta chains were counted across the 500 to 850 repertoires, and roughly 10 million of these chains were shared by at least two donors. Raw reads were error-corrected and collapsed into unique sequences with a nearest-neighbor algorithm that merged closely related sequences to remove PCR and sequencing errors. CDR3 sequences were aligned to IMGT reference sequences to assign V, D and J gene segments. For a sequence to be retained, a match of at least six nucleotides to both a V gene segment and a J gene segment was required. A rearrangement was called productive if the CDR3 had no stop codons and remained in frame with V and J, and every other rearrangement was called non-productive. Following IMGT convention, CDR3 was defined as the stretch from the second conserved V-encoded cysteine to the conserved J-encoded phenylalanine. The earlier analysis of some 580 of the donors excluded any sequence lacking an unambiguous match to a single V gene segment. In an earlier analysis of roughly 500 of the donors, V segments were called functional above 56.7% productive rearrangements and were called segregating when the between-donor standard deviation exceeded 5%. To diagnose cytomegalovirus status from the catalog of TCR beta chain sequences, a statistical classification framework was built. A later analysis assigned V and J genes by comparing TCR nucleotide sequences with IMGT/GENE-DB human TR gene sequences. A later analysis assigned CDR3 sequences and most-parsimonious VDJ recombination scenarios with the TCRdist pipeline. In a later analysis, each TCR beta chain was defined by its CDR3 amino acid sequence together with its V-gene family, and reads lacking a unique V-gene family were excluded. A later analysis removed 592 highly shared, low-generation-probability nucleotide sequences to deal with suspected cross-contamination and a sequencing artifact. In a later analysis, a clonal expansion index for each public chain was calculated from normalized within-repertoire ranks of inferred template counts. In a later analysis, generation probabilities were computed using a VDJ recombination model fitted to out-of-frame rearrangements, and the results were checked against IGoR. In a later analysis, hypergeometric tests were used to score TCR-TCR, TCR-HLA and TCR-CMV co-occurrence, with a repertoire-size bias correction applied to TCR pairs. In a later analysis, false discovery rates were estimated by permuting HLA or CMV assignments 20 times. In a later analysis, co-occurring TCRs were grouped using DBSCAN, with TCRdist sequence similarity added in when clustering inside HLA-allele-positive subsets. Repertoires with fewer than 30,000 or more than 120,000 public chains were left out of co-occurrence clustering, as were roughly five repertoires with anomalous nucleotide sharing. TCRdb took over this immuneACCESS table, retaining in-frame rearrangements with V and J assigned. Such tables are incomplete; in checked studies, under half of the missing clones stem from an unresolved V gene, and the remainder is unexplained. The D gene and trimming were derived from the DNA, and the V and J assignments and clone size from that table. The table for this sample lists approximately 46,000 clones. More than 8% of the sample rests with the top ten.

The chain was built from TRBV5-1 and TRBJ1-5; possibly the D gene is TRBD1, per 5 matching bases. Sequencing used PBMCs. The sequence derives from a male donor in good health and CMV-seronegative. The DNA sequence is TGCGCCAGCAGCTTGGGGGGGGATATTAGCAATCAGCCCCAGCATTTT. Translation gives CASSLGGDISNQPQHF.